The 12 T cell receptor beta chains listed next were all sequenced from one sample in a study of T cell responses to AZD1222 COVID-19 vaccine. Some clones are missing from TCRdb's copy, which holds only in-frame ones; the method was immunoSEQ multiplex PCR. This sample carries roughly 100,000 clones, roughly 90% of them seen once, and the ten largest clones take 16%. The source was peripheral blood, collected 28 days after the second AZD1222 dose. The receptors come from an adult who received the AZD1222 COVID-19 vaccine.

The chain combines TRBV11-2 with TRBJ1-5; no clear D. V was clipped by 2 bases and J by 2 bases, with 7 bases between them. This CDR3 comprises 14 residues. CDR1 SGHAT and CDR2 FQNNGV come from the germline V gene. The CDR3 region is CASSLHQGNQPQHF. The CDR3 DNA reads TGTGCCAGCAGCTTACACCAGGGCAATCAGCCCCAGCATTTT.

This clone has a handful of counts. This chain joins TRBV4-1 and TRBJ1-1, with D hard to call. The CDR3 consists of 13 residues. The germline V and J ends were trimmed by 6 bases and 7 bases, with 15 bases remaining between them. The germline V gene encodes CDR1 MGHRA and CDR2 YSYEKL. CDR3 nucleotide sequence: TGCGCCAGCAGTCCCAGTACCCGCCTTGAAGCTTTCTTT. Encoded protein: CASSPSTRLEAFF.

The rearrangement links TRBV30 to TRBJ2-5; D assignment may be TRBD1 or TRBD2 (5 bases each). V gave up 0 bases and J gave up 5 bases, with 13 bases separating them. The CDR3 extends over 14 amino acids. Per the germline V gene, CDR1 is GTSNPN and CDR2 is SVGIG (reference sequence). CDR3 amino acids: CAWSVRGVGETQYF. The CDR3 DNA reads as TGTGCCTGGAGTGTACGAGGGGTTGGGGAGACCCAGTACTTC.

CDR3 amino acids: CASSDAISYEQYF. DNA of the CDR3: TGCGCCAGCAGTGATGCAATCTCCTACGAGCAGTACTTC. V gene TRBV10-2 combines with J gene TRBJ2-7, with unresolved D. Germline CDR1 and CDR2: WSHSY and SAAADI. V was clipped by 3 bases and J by 0 bases, with 6 bases between them. CDR3 size: 13 residues.

The chain has TRBV10-3 and TRBJ2-1; TRBD2 aligns across 11 bases. This CDR3 is built from 18 residues. V dropped 10 bases and J dropped 0; count of bases not matched to a gene: 14. CDR1 is ENHRY, CDR2 SYGVKD, per germline. CDR3 coding DNA: TGTGCCACGTCTCCTGCGCGTACTAGCGGGAGCTCCTACAATGAGCAGTTCTTC. Translated, it gives CATSPARTSGSSYNEQFF.

The V gene is TRBV6-5, the J gene TRBJ1-3; D might be TRBD1 (5 bases). The CDR3 sequence is 13 residues long. CDR1 MNHEY and CDR2 SVGAGI come from the germline V gene. Trimming took 8 bases from V and 0 from J, leaving 8 bases between them. For the CDR3, the DNA is TGTGCCAGCGAGGACACCTCTGGAAACACCATATATTTT. Translation gives CASEDTSGNTIYF.

The J gene is TRBJ2-4, the V gene TRBV5-4; a possible D gene is TRBD2 (5 bases). Trimming removed 4 bases from V and 9 bases from J, with 17 bases in between. The CDR3 is 14 residues long. The V gene's germline CDR1 is SGHNT and CDR2 YYREEE (reference sequence). In DNA form, the CDR3 reads TGTGCCAGCAGCACCGGACTGACTAATACCATTCAGTACTTC. It translates to CASSTGLTNTIQYF.

This clone came up once. This chain connects TRBV6-5 to TRBJ2-2; D is perhaps TRBD1 (5 bases). The length of the CDR3 is 16 residues. Trimming took off 2 bases at V and 7 bases at J, with 17 bases between the two ends. CDR1 and CDR2 from the germline V gene are MNHEY and SVGAGI. The CDR3 region has the DNA TGTGCCAGCAGTTACAGGTTCCAGGGCCTTCACGGGGAGCTGTTTTTT. Encoded protein: CASSYRFQGLHGELFF.

This chain uses TRBV6-1 with TRBJ2-7, with 10 bases identical to TRBD2. This CDR3 region has 17 residues. Germline loops: CDR1 MNHNS, CDR2 SASEGT. The V segment lost 3 bases and the J segment 2 bases; nucleotides outside the gene matches: 10. The CDR3 loop is CASSDLGRLAGAYEQYF. The CDR3 nucleotides read TGTGCCAGCAGTGATCTCGGTAGGCTAGCGGGGGCCTACGAGCAGTACTTC.

The rearrangement joins TRBV6-5 to TRBJ1-6, with TRBD1 identical over 10 bases. The CDR3 totals 16 residues. Germline loops: CDR1 MNHEY, CDR2 SVGAGI. The junction had 2 bases not matched to a gene; V was cut back by 0 bases and J by 6 bases. The CDR3 bases are TGTGCCAGCAGTTACTCCGGGGACAGGGGTAATTCACCCCTCCACTTT. Translated: CASSYSGDRGNSPLHF.

This clone appeared a few times. The CDR3 nucleotides are TGTGCCAGCAGCTTATATGGGAATCAGCCCCAGCATTTT. It specifies CASSLYGNQPQHF. The V and J genes are TRBV7-9 and TRBJ1-5; D not resolved. This CDR3 spans 13 amino acids. CDR1 and CDR2 from the germline V gene are SEHNR and FQNEAQ (reference sequence). V dropped 2 bases and J dropped 4 bases, with 6 bases sitting between them. The complete variable domain, with remaining parts taken from reference TRBV7-9 and TRBJ1-5, reads DTGVSQNPRHKITKRGQNVTFRCDPISEHNRLYWYRQTLGQGPEFLTYFQNEAQLEKSRLLSDRFSAERPKGSFSTLEIQRTEQGDSAMYLCASSLYGNQPQHFGDGTRLSIL.

This chain links TRBV28 with TRBJ2-6; TRBD1 might be the D (8 bases). CDR3 length: 16 amino acids. Trimming pared 7 bases from V and 0 bases from J, leaving 13 bases between. The germline V gene has CDR1 MDHEN and CDR2 SYDVKM. The CDR3 nucleotides are TGTGCCAGCAAGACAGGGGACTACTCTGGGGCCAACGTCCTGACTTTC. Protein sequence: CASKTGDYSGANVLTF.